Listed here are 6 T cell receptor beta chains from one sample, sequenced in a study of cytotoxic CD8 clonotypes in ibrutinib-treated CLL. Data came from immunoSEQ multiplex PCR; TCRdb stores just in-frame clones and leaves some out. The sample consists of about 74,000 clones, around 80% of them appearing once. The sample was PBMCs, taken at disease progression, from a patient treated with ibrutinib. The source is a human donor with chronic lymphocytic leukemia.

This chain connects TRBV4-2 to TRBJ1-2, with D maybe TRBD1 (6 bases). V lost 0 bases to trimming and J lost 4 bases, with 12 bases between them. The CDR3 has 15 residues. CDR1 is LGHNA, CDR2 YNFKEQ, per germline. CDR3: CASSQEWGQRYGYTF. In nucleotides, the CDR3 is TGTGCCAGCAGCCAAGAATGGGGGCAGCGCTATGGCTACACCTTC.

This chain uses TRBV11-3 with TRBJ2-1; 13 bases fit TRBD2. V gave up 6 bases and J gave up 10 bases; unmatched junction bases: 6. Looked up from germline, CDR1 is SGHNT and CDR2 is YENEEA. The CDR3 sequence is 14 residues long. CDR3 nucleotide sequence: TGTGCCAGCAGTACTAGCGGGGGGGCAGGGGAGCAGTTCTTC. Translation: CASSTSGGAGEQFF.

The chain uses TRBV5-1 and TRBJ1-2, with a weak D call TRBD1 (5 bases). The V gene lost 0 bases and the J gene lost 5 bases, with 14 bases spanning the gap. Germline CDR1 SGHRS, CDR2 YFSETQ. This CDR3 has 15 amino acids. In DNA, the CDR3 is TGCGCCAGCAGCTTGGACTGGGGGAGCCAGTATGGCTACACCTTC. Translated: CASSLDWGSQYGYTF.

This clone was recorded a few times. As DNA, the CDR3 is TGTGCCAGCAGCCATGGACAGGGGTATGGCTACACCTTC. This codes for CASSHGQGYGYTF. V is TRBV14 and J is TRBJ1-2; TRBD1 agrees at 9 bases. J was trimmed by 5 bases and V by 3 bases; bases with no gene match: 1. Germline lookup yields CDR1 SGHDN and CDR2 FVKESK. The CDR3 is made up of 13 amino acids.

The chain's CDR3 is CASTPPRARNYGYTF. The CDR3 DNA reads as TGTGCCAGCACTCCCCCGAGGGCGCGGAACTATGGCTACACCTTC. The V gene is TRBV28, the J gene TRBJ1-2; D is unresolved. Trimming pared 7 bases from V and 2 bases from J, leaving 17 bases between. The CDR3 has 15 residues. The germline CDR1 and CDR2 sequences are MDHEN and SYDVKM.

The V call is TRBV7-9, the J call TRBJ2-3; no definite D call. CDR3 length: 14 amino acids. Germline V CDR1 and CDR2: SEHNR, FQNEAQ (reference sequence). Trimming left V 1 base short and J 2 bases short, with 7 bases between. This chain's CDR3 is CASSLGKNTDTQYF. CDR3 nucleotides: TGTGCCAGCAGCTTAGGGAAAAACACAGATACGCAGTATTTT.